This is a list of T cell receptor beta chains from one sample in a study of shared clonotypes between healthy human individuals. The table came from immunoSEQ multiplex PCR; TCRdb's copy has only in-frame clones and leaves some out. The sample lists about 180,000 clones, about 93% seen once, with around 0.067% in the top ten. The sample consisted of naive CD4+ T cells sorted from blood. Every receptor here comes from a woman aged 25 to 39 in good health. CDR3s include the opening cysteine and the closing phenylalanine or tryptophan. Fields, in order: V gene, clone size, J gene, D gene, CDR3 protein, CDR3 DNA. A D gene is named only where the DNA matches it firmly. Clone size is given for some rows only: seen once, a few or many times, or a class if the clone is expanded.

TRBV27	-	TRBJ1-5	-	CASSFGQGADQPQHF	TGTGCCAGCAGTTTTGGGCAGGGAGCTGATCAGCCCCAGCATTTT
TRBV7-9	-	TRBJ1-3	-	CASSSPGSFGNTIYF	TGTGCCAGCAGCTCCCCGGGTTCGTTCGGAAACACCATATATTTT
TRBV6-5	once	TRBJ2-4	TRBD2	CASRVAGGNIQYF	TGTGCCAGCAGGGTAGCGGGAGGAAACATTCAGTACTTC
TRBV7-9	-	TRBJ2-1	-	CASSNGPNNEQFF	TGTGCCAGCAGTAATGGACCTAACAATGAGCAGTTCTTC
TRBV6-6	-	TRBJ2-7	-	CASGKRAYEQYF	TGTGCCAGCGGGAAACGAGCCTACGAGCAGTACTTC
TRBV28	-	TRBJ2-5	-	CASAESGRYQQYF	TGTGCCAGCGCAGAATCGGGACGGTATCAGCAGTACTTC
TRBV6-5	-	TRBJ2-7	-	CASSYSKVTRVYEQYF	TGTGCCAGCAGTTACTCGAAGGTAACGAGGGTCTACGAGCAGTACTTC
TRBV4-1	-	TRBJ2-1	TRBD2	CASSSRTSGGSYNEQFF	TGCGCCAGCAGTTCCCGGACTAGCGGGGGCTCCTACAATGAGCAGTTCTTC
TRBV5-1	-	TRBJ2-2	TRBD1	CASSPRTGIGTGELFF	TGCGCCAGCAGTCCTCGGACAGGGATAGGCACCGGGGAGCTGTTTTTT
TRBV28	-	TRBJ2-1	TRBD1	CASSSFYLGQDNEQFF	TGTGCCAGCAGTTCCTTTTATCTAGGACAGGACAATGAGCAGTTCTTC
TRBV2	-	TRBJ2-7	-	CASSEGRSHDFYEQYF	TGTGCCAGCAGTGAAGGGAGGTCGCATGATTTCTACGAGCAGTACTTC
TRBV28	-	TRBJ2-7	-	CASSFSPLTIAANYEQYF	TGTGCCAGCAGTTTCTCTCCCCTCACCATAGCGGCGAACTACGAGCAGTACTTC
TRBV27	-	TRBJ2-7	-	CASREGAGYEQYF	TGTGCCAGCAGGGAGGGGGCCGGCTACGAGCAGTACTTC
TRBV2	-	TRBJ1-4	-	CASSERGRFNEKLFF	TGTGCCAGCAGTGAACGGGGTCGATTTAATGAAAAACTGTTTTTT